This T cell receptor beta chain emerged from a study of cytomegalovirus exposure and HLA in healthy donors. The donors formed part of the roughly 120-subject validation cohort, distinct from the roughly 730-subject first cohort. Trimming left V 0 bases short and J 0 bases short, with 15 bases between. The CDR3 is made up of 17 amino acids. The germline CDR1 and CDR2 sequences are SGHRS and YFSETQ. Data came from immunoSEQ multiplex PCR; TCRdb stores just in-frame clones and leaves some out. Here the sample spans 100,000 or so clones, around 83% being singletons. The sequenced sample consisted of PBMCs. This clonotype originated in a woman aged 18-35 years in good health and CMV-seropositive. The gene calls are TRBV5-1 and TRBJ1-2; D call uncertain. This CDR3 is CASSLGVRAAANYGYTF. The CDR3 DNA reads TGCGCCAGCAGCTTGGGGGTGCGGGCAGCAGCTAACTATGGCTACACCTTC.